Below, 7 T cell receptor beta chains from the same sample are listed, as sequenced in a study of shared clonotypes between healthy human individuals. Generated by immunoSEQ multiplex PCR, the TCRdb table keeps only in-frame clones and is missing some. This sample carries roughly 2 million clones, roughly 94% of them seen once, and the ten largest clones take more than 0.1%. Input material: naive CD4+ T cells sorted from blood. Regarding subset: CD45RA+ positively selected. These receptors all stem from a man between 18 and 35 years old in good health.

This clone was counted once. The chain uses TRBV28 and TRBJ2-5; D is unclear. This CDR3 spans 14 amino acids. With 4 bases removed from V and 5 bases from J, the gap between germline ends came to 14 bases. The V gene's germline CDR1 is MDHEN and CDR2 SYDVKM. CDR3 residues: CASSSLTVRETQYF. CDR3 in DNA: TGTGCCAGCAGTTCCCTGACGGTTCGGGAGACCCAGTACTTC.

This clone was seen only once. The CDR3 nucleotides read TGTGCCAGCAGGGGGGACAGGCGGACCTACGAGCAGTACTTC. Its translation: CASRGDRRTYEQYF. The gene calls are TRBV7-9 and TRBJ2-7; the match to TRBD1 covers 8 bases. Trimming took 6 bases from V and 2 from J; bases not matched to a gene: 6. This CDR3 has 14 amino acids. Germline CDR1 reads SEHNR; CDR2 reads FQNEAQ (reference sequence).

The genes are TRBV5-6 and TRBJ1-5; D perhaps matches TRBD1 (6 bases). With 3 bases removed from V and 0 bases from J, the gap between germline ends came to 10 bases. Germline CDR1 and CDR2: SGHDT and YYEEEE. The CDR3 spans 15 residues. The CDR3 DNA is TGTGCCAGCAGCTCCCAGGGGATTAGCAATCAGCCCCAGCATTTT. Protein product: CASSSQGISNQPQHF. Using reference TRBV5-6 and TRBJ1-5 for the parts outside the CDR3, the full variable domain is DAGVTQSPTHLIKTRGQQVTLRCSPKSGHDTVSWYQQALGQGPQFIFQYYEEEERQRGNFPDRFSGHQFPNYSSELNVNALLLGDSALYLCASSSQGISNQPQHFGDGTRLSIL.

The rearrangement joins TRBV19 to TRBJ1-5, with D possibly TRBD1 on 5 matching bases. Between the trimmed V and J ends, which lost 2 bases and 6 bases, there was a span of 17 bases. This CDR3 region has 16 residues. Germline assignment: CDR1 LNHDA and CDR2 SQIVND (reference sequence). The CDR3 spells CASSIQPGRGSQPQHF. As DNA, the CDR3 is TGTGCCAGTAGTATACAGCCGGGGCGGGGATCTCAGCCCCAGCATTTT.

This chain uses TRBV28 with TRBJ2-6; D call uncertain. V lost 1 base, J lost 0 bases, and 4 bases lay in between. Germline V gives CDR1 MDHEN, CDR2 SYDVKM. The CDR3 is 15 amino acids. The CDR3 coding sequence is TGTGCCAGCAGTTTATTGACCTCTGGGGCCAACGTCCTGACTTTC. It is translated as CASSLLTSGANVLTF.

This chain uses TRBV11-1 with TRBJ1-1; a possible D gene is TRBD1 (5 bases). CDR1 SGHAT and CDR2 FQDESV come from the germline V gene (reference sequence). This CDR3 spans 17 amino acids. V lost 0 bases to trimming and J lost 0 bases, with 14 bases between them. DNA of the CDR3: TGTGCCAGCAGCTTAGCGACAGCTTTTGACATGAACACTGAAGCTTTCTTT. It is translated as CASSLATAFDMNTEAFF.

This clone was observed a single time. The chain employs TRBV29-1 and TRBJ2-2, with 14 positions matching TRBD2. The CDR3 extends over 17 amino acids. Germline lookup yields CDR1 SQVTM and CDR2 ANQGSEA. The junction had 9 bases not matched to a gene; V was cut back by 3 bases and J by 6 bases. For the CDR3, the DNA is TGCAGCGTTGAGGGGACTAGCGGGAGTCATATTCCCGGGGAGCTGTTTTTT. It yields the protein CSVEGTSGSHIPGELFF.